Sequencing of this T cell receptor beta chain was carried out in a study of T cell responses to AZD1222 COVID-19 vaccine. Whole-study results and caveats: In all cases, repertoires were sampled only after the peak T cell response. The donor group comprised mostly white British people and more females; the analysis possibly underestimated clonal diversity.

This CDR3 is 18 amino acids long. V lost 1 base and J lost 1; bases outside the gene matches: 10. From germline, CDR1 is SGHRS and CDR2 YFSETQ. The table came from immunoSEQ multiplex PCR; TCRdb's copy has only in-frame clones and leaves some out. The table includes under 150,000 clones, about 82% detected once. This clone showed up just once. The antigen is undetermined. The receptor was isolated from an adult who received the MenACWY meningococcal vaccine as a control. The V gene is TRBV5-1, the J gene TRBJ2-5; TRBD2 agrees at 10 bases. Sequences were derived from peripheral blood, sampled 28 days after the second dose of the MenACWY control vaccine. For the CDR3, the DNA is TGCGCCAGCAGCTTGTTAAGTATTGGGACTAGCGCCCAAGAGACCCAGTACTTC. Amino acids: CASSLLSIGTSAQETQYF.